These 8 T cell receptor beta chains came from one sample sequenced in a study of T cell clones after liver transplantation. Profiled with immunoSEQ multiplex PCR; TCRdb holds only in-frame clones, not every one. The sample holds some 59,000 clones, about 64% seen once. Sample: CD4+ T cells from blood, taken before liver transplant. The receptors originated from a human donor who received a liver transplant.

The V and J genes are TRBV2 and TRBJ2-3; D possibly corresponds to TRBD1 (6 bases). This CDR3 has 15 amino acids. Per germline, CDR1 SNHLY and CDR2 FYNNEI. V was clipped by 5 bases and J by 0 bases, with 12 bases between them. The CDR3: CASSPGQSSTDTQYF. The CDR3 coding sequence is TGTGCCAGCAGTCCAGGACAGTCTAGCACAGATACGCAGTATTTT.

The V gene is TRBV10-2, the J gene TRBJ1-6, with D perhaps matching TRBD1 (6 bases). Germline V gene data show CDR1 as WSHSY and CDR2 as SAAADI. This CDR3 comprises 14 residues. Trimming pared 6 bases from V and 5 bases from J, leaving 11 bases between. The CDR3 bases are TGCGCCAGCAGGCAGGGGCTGGATAATTCACCCCTCCACTTT. Its protein is CASRQGLDNSPLHF.

This clone appeared a few times. The chain links TRBV9 to TRBJ1-4; 12 bases match TRBD1. V trimming: 2 bases; J trimming: 2 bases; junction bases outside the gene matches: 4. This CDR3 comprises 17 residues. CDR1 SGDLS and CDR2 YYNGEE come from the germline V gene. Here the CDR3 DNA reads TGTGCCAGCAGCGTCTCCGGGACAGGGGGCACTAATGAAAAACTGTTTTTT. Translating it yields CASSVSGTGGTNEKLFF.

The rearrangement uses TRBV14 and TRBJ1-1; 7 bases map to TRBD1. The CDR3 runs to 14 residues. V lost 3 bases to trimming and J lost 2 bases; unmatched junction nucleotides: 3. Germline CDR1 reads SGHDN; CDR2 reads FVKESK. As DNA, the CDR3 is TGTGCCAGCAGCCACGGGACAGTCAACACTGAAGCTTTCTTT. As protein: CASSHGTVNTEAFF.

The chain combines TRBV7-6 with TRBJ2-7, with D perhaps TRBD2 (6 bases). Germline values: CDR1 SGHVS, CDR2 FNYEAQ. The CDR3 totals 15 residues. The V end lost 0 bases, the J end lost 6 bases, and 15 bases lay between the germline ends. Written as DNA, the CDR3 is TGTGCCAGCAGCTTAGCCACCGGGACTCTGAGCGAGCAGTACTTC. Its protein is CASSLATGTLSEQYF.

This chain connects TRBV30 to TRBJ2-3, with 10 bases matching TRBD2. Per the germline V gene, CDR1 is GTSNPN and CDR2 is SVGIG (reference sequence). CDR3 length: 14 amino acids. Unmatched junction bases numbered 4, after V lost 5 bases and J lost 2 bases. In DNA form, the CDR3 reads TGTGCCTGGGGGACTAGCGCCAACACAGATACGCAGTATTTT. Translation gives CAWGTSANTDTQYF.

The V call is TRBV7-2, the J call TRBJ2-1, with a tentative D call TRBD2 (5 bases). CDR1 and CDR2 (germline): SGHTA, FQGNSA. Trimming cost V 2 bases and J 6 bases, with 11 bases left between them. The CDR3 length is 14 residues. The CDR3 nucleotides are TGTGCCAGCAGCTTAATGGGGAGTAGCAATGAGCAGTTCTTC. It translates to CASSLMGSSNEQFF.

The CDR3 DNA follows: TGTGCCAGCATCGACCCCGGGACTAACTCCTACAATGAGCAGTTCTTC. Its translation is CASIDPGTNSYNEQFF. The chain recombines TRBV11-2 with TRBJ2-1, with 7 bases fitting TRBD2. V shed 7 bases, J shed 0 bases, and the junction held 9 bases outside the gene matches. CDR1 SGHAT and CDR2 FQNNGV come from the germline V gene. The CDR3 sequence is 16 residues long.